What follows are 32 T cell receptor beta chains derived from one specimen sequenced in a study of cytomegalovirus exposure and HLA in healthy donors. Primers included in the PCR were 60 Vbeta and 13 Jbeta primers. TCRdb's table, derived via immunoSEQ multiplex PCR, lists solely in-frame clones and lacks some. The repertoire holds 150,000 or so clones, with 75% to 85% as singletons. Sequencing was performed on PBMCs. These receptors were taken from a man aged 50-60 years in good health and CMV-seronegative.

This clone was seen a few times. V and J are TRBV9 and TRBJ2-1; 7 nucleotides align to TRBD2. The V gene's germline CDR1 is SGDLS and CDR2 YYNGEE. Trimming cost V 1 base and J 7 bases; bases outside gene matches: 8. The CDR3 has 15 residues. The CDR3 bases are TGTGCCAGCAGCGTATCTTGGGGGGGAGGGAATGAGCAGTTCTTC. Its translation: CASSVSWGGGNEQFF.

V is TRBV27 and J is TRBJ1-2, with 8 bases lining up with TRBD1. The CDR3 contains 15 residues. The trim removed 3 bases at V and 7 bases at J, leaving 10 bases unmatched. Per the germline V gene, CDR1 is MNHEY and CDR2 is SMNVEV (reference sequence). The CDR3 DNA sequence: TGTGCCAGCAGTTTCAGGGGGCAGGGGACGGGTGGCTACACCTTC. Translated: CASSFRGQGTGGYTF.

The chain joins TRBV18 to TRBJ2-3, with TRBD2 matching 12 bases. The CDR3 has 16 residues. Germline V gene data show CDR1 as KGHSH and CDR2 as LQKENI. V was pared by 8 bases and J by 5 bases, with 11 bases of the junction left unmatched. The CDR3 DNA follows: TGTGCCAGCACATCCTGGACTAGCGGGGATAGAGATACGCAGTATTTT. This translates into CASTSWTSGDRDTQYF.

The genes are TRBV13 and TRBJ1-5; D gene unclear. This CDR3 has 14 amino acids. Germline lookup yields CDR1 PRHDT and CDR2 FYEKMQ (reference sequence). Trimming shortened V by 0 bases and J by 6 bases, and 9 bases separated the two germline ends. The CDR3 loop is CASSLGAGSQPQHF. The CDR3 DNA reads as TGTGCCAGCAGCTTAGGAGCAGGTAGTCAGCCCCAGCATTTT.

The rearrangement links TRBV29-1 to TRBJ2-5, with 9 positions matching TRBD1. The J call is doubtful: the DNA matches TRBJ2-7 better. The CDR3 totals 14 residues. Germline V gives CDR1 SQVTM, CDR2 ANQGSEA. CDR3 coding DNA: TGCAGCGTTGAAGTGAAGGGACAGGGAAACGAGCAGTACTTC. This translates into CSVEVKGQGNEQYF.

This rearrangement joins TRBV18 to TRBJ1-1; no clear D. The CDR3 consists of 15 residues. Germline V lookup: CDR1 KGHSH, CDR2 LQKENI. Trimming cost V 3 bases and J 2 bases, with 13 bases left between them. The CDR3, as DNA: TGTGCCAGCTCACCCACGGGAACGGTTAACACTGAAGCTTTCTTT. It yields the protein CASSPTGTVNTEAFF.

The chain employs TRBV14 and TRBJ1-6; possibly TRBD1 for D (6 bases). V lost 0 bases and J lost 9, with 15 bases in between. Germline CDR1 reads SGHDN; CDR2 reads FVKESK. The length of the CDR3 is 16 residues. The CDR3 DNA reads as TGTGCCAGCAGCCAAGAGTACGGGGGGCGAGGTTCACCCCTCCACTTT. Protein: CASSQEYGGRGSPLHF.

The chain combines TRBV28 with TRBJ1-3; 9 positions match TRBD1. The ends lost 8 bases at V and 3 bases at J; junction bases unmatched: 11. In germline, CDR1 is MDHEN, CDR2 SYDVKM. The CDR3 is 16 amino acids. CDR3 bases: TGTGCCAGCCTAGGACAGGGGATTGGGGATGGAAACACCATATATTTT. It specifies CASLGQGIGDGNTIYF. The variable domain in full, with the rest retrieved from reference TRBV28 and TRBJ1-3, is DVKVTQSSRYLVKRTGEKVFLECVQDMDHENMFWYRQDPGLGLRLIYFSYDVKMKEKGDIPEGYSVSREKKERFSLILESASTNQTSMYLCASLGQGIGDGNTIYFGEGSWLTVV.

The chain employs TRBV5-6 and TRBJ1-2; no definite D call. CDR1 and CDR2 from the germline V gene are SGHDT and YYEEEE. The CDR3 is made up of 11 amino acids. The V end lost 4 bases, the J end lost 6 bases, and 7 bases lay between the germline ends. DNA of the CDR3: TGTGCCAGCAGCCGAGAGCATGGCTACACCTTC. Its translation: CASSREHGYTF.

This chain connects TRBV19 to TRBJ1-5; perhaps TRBD1 as D (6 bases). Looked up from germline, CDR1 is LNHDA and CDR2 is SQIVND (reference sequence). V lost 7 bases to trimming and J lost 11 bases, with 21 bases between them. CDR3 length equals 14 residues. This CDR3 is CASTMGAGDRAQHF. CDR3 DNA sequence: TGTGCCAGTACCATGGGGGCAGGCGATCGGGCCCAGCATTTT. The full variable domain, with the rest looked up from reference TRBV19 and TRBJ1-5, is DGGITQSPKYLFRKEGQNVTLSCEQNLNHDAMYWYRQDPGQGLRLIYYSQIVNDFQKGDIAEGYSVSREKKESFPLTVTSAQKNPTAFYLCASTMGAGDRAQHFGDGTRLSIL.

The chain is built from TRBV12-5 and TRBJ1-2; 10 bases map to TRBD1. The CDR3 loop spans 14 amino acids. Germline assignment: CDR1 LGHNT and CDR2 FRNRAP. The V and J ends lost 5 bases and 7 bases, in that order; junction bases with no gene match: 7. The CDR3 loop is CASGRGQGIGGYTF. DNA for the CDR3: TGTGCTAGTGGTAGGGGACAGGGGATCGGTGGCTACACCTTC.

This clone has only a few counts. The rearrangement uses TRBV5-1 and TRBJ1-2, with no clear D. CDR1 and CDR2 (germline): SGHRS, YFSETQ. The length of the CDR3 is 12 residues. V was cut by 4 bases and J by 6 bases, with 10 bases left in between. CDR3 in amino acids: CASSAGKDGYTF. CDR3 in DNA: TGCGCCAGCAGCGCCGGGAAGGATGGCTACACCTTC.

This chain connects TRBV4-2 to TRBJ1-1, with D unclear. The CDR3 has 15 amino acids. V lost 1 base and J lost 1, with 10 bases in between. From germline, CDR1 is LGHNA and CDR2 YNFKEQ. The CDR3: CASSQGGWANTEAFF. The CDR3 region has the DNA TGTGCCAGCAGCCAAGGCGGGTGGGCGAACACTGAAGCTTTCTTT.

The chain has TRBV12-5 and TRBJ1-1; D is ambiguous. The V and J ends lost 1 base and 1 base respectively, with 7 bases between them. Germline V CDR1 and CDR2: LGHNT, FRNRAP. The CDR3 has 14 amino acids. CDR3 region: CASGLGNRNTEAFF. The CDR3 coding sequence is TGTGCTAGTGGTTTGGGAAACAGGAACACTGAAGCTTTCTTT. The whole variable domain, remainder taken from reference TRBV12-5 and TRBJ1-1, is DARVTQTPRHKVTEMGQEVTMRCQPILGHNTVFWYRQTMMQGLELLAYFRNRAPLDDSGMPKDRFSAEMPDATLATLKIQPSEPRDSAVYFCASGLGNRNTEAFFGQGTRLTVV.

The chain combines TRBV4-1 with TRBJ1-6; possibly TRBD1 for D (6 bases). There are 15 residues in the CDR3. Looked up from germline, CDR1 is MGHRA and CDR2 is YSYEKL. Trimming cost V 4 bases and J 5 bases, with 12 bases left between them. The chain's CDR3 is CASSLRQEHNSPLHF. The DNA of the CDR3 is TGCGCCAGCAGCCTACGACAGGAGCATAATTCACCCCTCCACTTT.

This clone was seen just once. V and J are TRBV7-9 and TRBJ2-7, with D maybe TRBD1 (6 bases). Germline-derived CDR1 and CDR2 are SEHNR and FQNEAQ (reference sequence). This CDR3 spans 15 amino acids. Between the trimmed V and J ends, which lost 1 base and 0 bases, there was a span of 10 bases. The CDR3 reads CASSLGTAYSYEQYF. Written as DNA, the CDR3 is TGTGCCAGCAGCTTAGGGACAGCTTACTCCTACGAGCAGTACTTC.

The chain carries TRBV13 and TRBJ2-7, with 7 bases fitting TRBD1. CDR1 and CDR2 from the germline V gene are PRHDT and FYEKMQ (reference sequence). CDR3 length: 14 residues. Unmatched junction bases numbered 7, after V lost 4 bases and J lost 4 bases. The CDR3: CASSSYVQGYEQYF. In nucleotides, the CDR3 is TGTGCCAGCAGCTCATATGTACAGGGGTACGAGCAGTACTTC.

This clone appeared a few times. The rearrangement uses TRBV2 and TRBJ2-1; 8 bases match TRBD2. The V segment lost 6 bases and the J segment 4 bases; nucleotides outside the gene matches: 5. Germline lookup yields CDR1 SNHLY and CDR2 FYNNEI. The CDR3 totals 14 residues. Written as DNA, the CDR3 is TGTGCCAGCAGGAAACTAGCGGTATACAATGAGCAGTTCTTC. Amino acid sequence: CASRKLAVYNEQFF.

The V and J genes are TRBV2 and TRBJ1-2; tentatively, D is TRBD1 (5 bases). Trimming took 0 bases from V and 5 from J, leaving 16 bases between them. This CDR3 comprises 16 residues. Germline V gene sequence: CDR1 SNHLY, CDR2 FYNNEI. The CDR3 spells CASSEAATGARYGYTF. CDR3 sequence (DNA): TGTGCCAGCAGTGAAGCGGCCACAGGCGCGCGTTATGGCTACACCTTC.

The V and J genes are TRBV5-1 and TRBJ2-1, with D maybe TRBD2 (6 bases). Deletions cut 2 bases from V and 3 bases from J, with 12 bases between. Germline CDR1 is SGHRS and CDR2 is YFSETQ. CDR3 length equals 15 residues. CDR3 sequence (DNA): TGCGCCAGCAGCTTAGGAGGGGCTCACTACAATGAGCAGTTCTTC. Its translation: CASSLGGAHYNEQFF. The full variable domain, completed using reference TRBV5-1 and TRBJ2-1, is KAGVTQTPRYLIKTRGQQVTLSCSPISGHRSVSWYQQTPGQGLQFLFEYFSETQRNKGNFPGRFSGRQFSNSRSEMNVSTLELGDSALYLCASSLGGAHYNEQFFGPGTRLTVL.

The sample holds one count of this clone. CDR3 bases: TGTGCCAGTAGCGGACAGATCAATCAGCCCCAGCATTTT. Its translation is CASSGQINQPQHF. The chain has TRBV19 and TRBJ1-5, with a weak D call TRBD1 (6 bases). Trimming took off 6 bases at V and 3 bases at J, with 9 bases between the two ends. The CDR3 spans 13 residues. CDR1 and CDR2 (germline): LNHDA, SQIVND (reference sequence). The variable domain in full, completed from reference TRBV19 and TRBJ1-5, reads DGGITQSPKYLFRKEGQNVTLSCEQNLNHDAMYWYRQDPGQGLRLIYYSQIVNDFQKGDIAEGYSVSREKKESFPLTVTSAQKNPTAFYLCASSGQINQPQHFGDGTRLSIL.

The CDR3 sequence: CASSEGGSNPYEQYF. The CDR3 DNA follows: TGTGCCAGCAGCGAAGGGGGCAGTAATCCCTACGAGCAGTACTTC. The chain recombines TRBV9 with TRBJ2-7; 7 nucleotides agree with TRBD1. Germline CDR1 and CDR2: SGDLS and YYNGEE. V was pared by 3 bases and J by 2 bases, with 8 bases of the junction left unmatched. The CDR3 extends over 15 amino acids.

This rearrangement joins TRBV29-1 to TRBJ1-1, with D perhaps matching TRBD1 (5 bases). This CDR3 comprises 13 residues. V was shortened by 4 bases and J by 6 bases, with 15 bases between the two germline ends. Germline V CDR1 and CDR2: SQVTM, ANQGSEA. The CDR3 loop is CSVGQGGVSEAFF. CDR3 in DNA: TGCAGCGTTGGTCAGGGTGGGGTTTCTGAAGCTTTCTTT.

This chain joins TRBV6-4 and TRBJ2-5, with a tentative D call TRBD1 (5 bases). Germline assignment: CDR1 MRHNA and CDR2 SNTAGT. The germline V and J ends were trimmed by 3 bases and 2 bases, with 10 bases remaining between them. The CDR3 runs to 14 residues. CDR3 in amino acids: CASSDSGQQETQYF. The CDR3 nucleotides are TGTGCCAGCAGTGATTCTGGACAACAAGAGACCCAGTACTTC.

CDR3 nucleotide sequence: TGCAGCGTGGTCCCCTCGGGACAGGGAAACATTCAGTACTTC. Its protein product is CSVVPSGQGNIQYF. This chain joins TRBV29-1 and TRBJ2-4, with 9 bases matching TRBD1. Germline V gene sequence: CDR1 SQVTM, CDR2 ANQGSEA. The CDR3 sequence is 14 residues long. The ends lost 6 bases at V and 6 bases at J; junction bases unmatched: 9.

The rearrangement links TRBV5-6 to TRBJ1-2, with D perhaps TRBD1 (5 bases). The germline gives CDR1 SGHDT, CDR2 YYEEEE. The V gene lost 0 bases and the J gene lost 0 bases, with 9 bases spanning the gap. The CDR3 runs 15 residues. CDR3 protein: CASSLVGGPNYGYTF. In DNA form, the CDR3 reads TGTGCCAGCAGCTTGGTGGGGGGTCCTAACTATGGCTACACCTTC.

The genes are TRBV11-2 and TRBJ1-2; the match to TRBD1 covers 7 bases. The CDR3 consists of 15 residues. With V trimmed by 7 bases and J by 4 bases, 12 bases remained unmatched. Germline CDR1 is SGHAT and CDR2 is FQNNGV. The CDR3 sequence: CASTFEWNRGYGYTF. CDR3 coding DNA: TGTGCCAGCACCTTTGAGTGGAACAGGGGCTATGGCTACACCTTC. The full variable domain, with the rest looked up from reference TRBV11-2 and TRBJ1-2, is EAGVAQSPRYKIIEKRQSVAFWCNPISGHATLYWYQQILGQGPKLLIQFQNNGVVDDSQLPKDRFSAERLKGVDSTLKIQPAKLEDSAVYLCASTFEWNRGYGYTFGSGTRLTVV.

The V and J genes are TRBV27 and TRBJ2-3; 12 nucleotides align to TRBD1. Losses at the gene ends were 3 bases for V and 5 bases for J; bases not matched to a gene: 9. In germline, CDR1 is MNHEY, CDR2 SMNVEV (reference sequence). This CDR3 is built from 17 residues. As DNA, the CDR3 is TGTGCCAGCAGTTTTCTCGGGGACAGGGGGCGCAGAGATACGCAGTATTTT. Translation gives CASSFLGDRGRRDTQYF.

This clone was seen a few times. The V and J genes are TRBV5-4 and TRBJ2-7; D perhaps matches TRBD2 (5 bases). Germline values: CDR1 SGHNT, CDR2 YYREEE (reference sequence). The V end was cut by 3 bases, the J end by 5 bases, with 12 bases between. The CDR3 has 13 residues. CDR3 residues: CASSSRDKDEQYF. In nucleotides, the CDR3 is TGTGCCAGCAGCTCTCGGGATAAGGACGAGCAGTACTTC.

The CDR3 sequence: CASSDGTGDEQYF. The CDR3 coding sequence is TGTGCCAGCAGCGACGGAACAGGCGACGAGCAGTACTTC. The rearrangement links TRBV25-1 to TRBJ2-7; the D gene is possibly TRBD1 (5 bases). The CDR3 contains 13 residues. Germline CDR1 MGHDK, CDR2 SYGVNS. V gave up 6 bases and J gave up 5 bases, with 14 bases separating them.

The chain employs TRBV29-1 and TRBJ2-5; 10 bases fit TRBD1. Germline CDR1 SQVTM, CDR2 ANQGSEA. Trimming cost V 3 bases and J 2 bases; bases outside gene matches: 12. The CDR3 has 17 amino acids. The chain's CDR3 is CSVENSADRGPQETQYF. Written as DNA, the CDR3 is TGCAGCGTTGAGAATTCTGCAGACAGGGGGCCACAAGAGACCCAGTACTTC.

This rearrangement joins TRBV6-5 to TRBJ2-5; 7 bases fit TRBD2. CDR3 length: 15 amino acids. Germline trimming cut 7 bases from V and 1 base from J; bases unmatched to any gene: 9. Germline values: CDR1 MNHEY, CDR2 SVGAGI. The CDR3 spells CASKPLGGSQETQYF. CDR3 in DNA: TGTGCCAGCAAGCCCCTGGGCGGGAGCCAAGAGACCCAGTACTTC.